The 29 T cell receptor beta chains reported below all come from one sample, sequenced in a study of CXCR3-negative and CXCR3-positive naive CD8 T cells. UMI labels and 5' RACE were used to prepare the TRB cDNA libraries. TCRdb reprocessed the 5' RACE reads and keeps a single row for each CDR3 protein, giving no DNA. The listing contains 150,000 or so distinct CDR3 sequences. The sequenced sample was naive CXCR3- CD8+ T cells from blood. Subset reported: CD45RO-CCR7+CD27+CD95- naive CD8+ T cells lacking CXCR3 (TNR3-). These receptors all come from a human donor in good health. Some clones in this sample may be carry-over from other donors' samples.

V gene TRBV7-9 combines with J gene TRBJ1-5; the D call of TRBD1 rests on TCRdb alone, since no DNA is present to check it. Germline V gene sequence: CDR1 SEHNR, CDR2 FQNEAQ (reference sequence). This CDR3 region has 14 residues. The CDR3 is CASSKGGVGQPQHF.

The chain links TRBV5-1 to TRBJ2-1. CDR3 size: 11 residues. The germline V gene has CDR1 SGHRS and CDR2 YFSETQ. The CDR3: CASSGLGEQFF.

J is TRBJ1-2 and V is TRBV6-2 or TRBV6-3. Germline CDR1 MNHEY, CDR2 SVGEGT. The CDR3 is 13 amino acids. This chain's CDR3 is CASTVLINYGYTF.

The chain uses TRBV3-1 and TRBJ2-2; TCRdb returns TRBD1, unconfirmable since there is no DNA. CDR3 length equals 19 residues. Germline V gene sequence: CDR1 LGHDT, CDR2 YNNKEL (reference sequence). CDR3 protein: CASSQDHRRRGLNTGELFF.

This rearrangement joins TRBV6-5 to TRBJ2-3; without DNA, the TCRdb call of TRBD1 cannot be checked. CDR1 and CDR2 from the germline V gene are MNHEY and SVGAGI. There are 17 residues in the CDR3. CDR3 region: CASSYQPGQAMPDTQYF.

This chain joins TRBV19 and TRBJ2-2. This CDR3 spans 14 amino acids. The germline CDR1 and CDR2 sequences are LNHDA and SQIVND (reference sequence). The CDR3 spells CASSIAGNTGELFF.

The CDR3 spells CSARTPGLAGRSTDTQYF. The rearrangement uses TRBV20-1 and TRBJ2-3; the TRBD2 assignment by TCRdb is unverifiable without DNA. The CDR3 extends over 18 amino acids. The V gene's germline CDR1 is DFQATT and CDR2 SNEGSKA (reference sequence).

The CDR3 is CASRGSPSNEQFF. This chain joins TRBV28 and TRBJ2-1; TCRdb's D call of TRBD2 is untestable without DNA. The CDR3 has 13 residues. The germline V gene has CDR1 MDHEN and CDR2 SYDVKM.

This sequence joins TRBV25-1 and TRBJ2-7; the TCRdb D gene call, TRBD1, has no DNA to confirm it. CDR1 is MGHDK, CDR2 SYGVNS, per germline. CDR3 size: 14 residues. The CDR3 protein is CASSESDRLDEQYF.

CDR3 amino acids: CSTYRGSHNEQFF. The chain links TRBV29-1 to TRBJ2-1; the D gene TCRdb calls, TRBD1, cannot be checked with no DNA. Germline CDR1 SQVTM, CDR2 ANQGSEA. The CDR3 length is 13 residues.

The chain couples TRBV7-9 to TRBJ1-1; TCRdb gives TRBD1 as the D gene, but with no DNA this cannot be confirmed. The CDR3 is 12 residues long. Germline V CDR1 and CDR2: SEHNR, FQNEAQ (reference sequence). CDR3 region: CASSLGTVEAFF.

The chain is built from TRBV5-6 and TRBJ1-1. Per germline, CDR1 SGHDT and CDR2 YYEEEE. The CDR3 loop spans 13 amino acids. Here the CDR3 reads CASSFGSNTEAFF. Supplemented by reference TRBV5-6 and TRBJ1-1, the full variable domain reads DAGVTQSPTHLIKTRGQQVTLRCSPKSGHDTVSWYQQALGQGPQFIFQYYEEEERQRGNFPDRFSGHQFPNYSSELNVNALLLGDSALYLCASSFGSNTEAFFGQGTRLTVV.

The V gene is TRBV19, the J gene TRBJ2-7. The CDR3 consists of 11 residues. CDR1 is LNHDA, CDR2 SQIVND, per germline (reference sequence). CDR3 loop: CASSDPYEQYF.

The CDR3 loop reads CASSDGLFQETQYF. The genes are TRBV7-9 and TRBJ2-5; TCRdb designates TRBD2, a call that cannot be tested without DNA. The CDR3 is 14 amino acids. Germline CDR1 SEHNR, CDR2 FQNEAQ (reference sequence).

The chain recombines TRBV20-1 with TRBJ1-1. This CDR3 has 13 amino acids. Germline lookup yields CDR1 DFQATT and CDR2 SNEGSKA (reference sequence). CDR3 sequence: CSARAEGDTEAFF.

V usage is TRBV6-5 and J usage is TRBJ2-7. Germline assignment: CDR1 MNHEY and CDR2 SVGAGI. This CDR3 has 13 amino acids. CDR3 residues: CASSYAADTEQYF.

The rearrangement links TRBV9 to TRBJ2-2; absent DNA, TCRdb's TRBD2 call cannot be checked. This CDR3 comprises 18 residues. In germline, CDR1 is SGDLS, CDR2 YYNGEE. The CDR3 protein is CASSVALAGGPNTGELFF.

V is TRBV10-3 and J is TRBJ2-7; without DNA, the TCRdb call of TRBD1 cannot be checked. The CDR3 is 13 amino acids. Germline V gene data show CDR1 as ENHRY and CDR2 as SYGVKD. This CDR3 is CAITEAGVYEQYF.

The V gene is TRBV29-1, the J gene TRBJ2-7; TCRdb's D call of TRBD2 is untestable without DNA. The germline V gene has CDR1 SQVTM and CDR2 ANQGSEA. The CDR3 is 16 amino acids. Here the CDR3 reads CSVDGTSGDTTYEQYF.

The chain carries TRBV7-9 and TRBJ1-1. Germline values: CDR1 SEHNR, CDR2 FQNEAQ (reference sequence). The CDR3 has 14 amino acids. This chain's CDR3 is CASSSGRMNTEAFF.

The CDR3 sequence: CASSVSRASNEKLFF. V and J are TRBV5-5 and TRBJ1-4. CDR1 is SGHKS, CDR2 YYEKEE, per germline (reference sequence). CDR3 length equals 15 residues.

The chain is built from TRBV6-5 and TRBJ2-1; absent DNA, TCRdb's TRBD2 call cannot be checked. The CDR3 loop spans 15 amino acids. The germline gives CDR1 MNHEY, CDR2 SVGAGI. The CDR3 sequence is CASSPSGWSSNEQFF.

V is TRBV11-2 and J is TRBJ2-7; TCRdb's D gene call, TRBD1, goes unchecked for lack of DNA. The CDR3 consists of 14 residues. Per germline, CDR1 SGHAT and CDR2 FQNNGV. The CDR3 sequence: CASSLMTVAYEQYF.

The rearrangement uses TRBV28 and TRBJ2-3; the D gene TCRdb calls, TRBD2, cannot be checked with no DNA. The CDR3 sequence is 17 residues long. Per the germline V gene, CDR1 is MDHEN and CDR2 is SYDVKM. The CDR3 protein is CASSFNSLAGGTDTQYF.

The CDR3 here is CASTPQTNIIYEQYF. The gene calls are TRBV28 and TRBJ2-7. Germline V lookup: CDR1 MDHEN, CDR2 SYDVKM. CDR3 length: 15 residues.

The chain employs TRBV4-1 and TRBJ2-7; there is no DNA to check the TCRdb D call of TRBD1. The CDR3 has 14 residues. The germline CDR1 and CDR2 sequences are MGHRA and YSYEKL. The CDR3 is CASSQRQGAREQYF.

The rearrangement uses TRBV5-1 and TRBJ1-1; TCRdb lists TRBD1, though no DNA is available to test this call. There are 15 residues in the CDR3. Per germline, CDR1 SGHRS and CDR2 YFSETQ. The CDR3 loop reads CASSLSGDLNTEAFF.

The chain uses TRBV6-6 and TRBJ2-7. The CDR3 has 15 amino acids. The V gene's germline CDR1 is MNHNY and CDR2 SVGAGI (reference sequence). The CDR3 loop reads CASSYSIRGSYEQYF.

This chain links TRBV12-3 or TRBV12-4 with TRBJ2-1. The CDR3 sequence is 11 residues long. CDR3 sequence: CASSYAYEQFF.